Each of the 28 T cell receptor beta chains below was sequenced from the same sample in a study of cytomegalovirus exposure and HLA in healthy donors. The PCR contained 60 Vbeta and 13 Jbeta primers. Some clones are missing from TCRdb's copy, which holds only in-frame ones; the method was immunoSEQ multiplex PCR. Found here are over 100,000 clones, approximately 80% of them singletons; the top ten hold 22%. Source material: PBMCs. The receptors were sampled from a man in his thirties or forties in good health and CMV-seropositive.

The J gene is TRBJ1-4, the V gene TRBV4-3; D remains unclear. V lost 0 bases and J 6 bases, leaving 11 bases between the germline ends. Germline V gives CDR1 LGHNA, CDR2 YSLEER. CDR3 length: 15 residues. The CDR3 reads CASSQDAQADEKLFF. The CDR3 nucleotides read TGCGCCAGCAGCCAAGACGCACAAGCGGATGAAAAACTGTTTTTT.

This sequence joins TRBV2 and TRBJ1-6; the D gene is possibly TRBD1 (6 bases). Between the trimmed V and J ends, which lost 6 bases and 2 bases, there was a span of 11 bases. Germline CDR1 is SNHLY and CDR2 is FYNNEI. The CDR3 spans 15 residues. The CDR3 bases are TGTGCCAGCAGCGTAGGACAGCCCTATAATTCACCCCTCCACTTT. It yields the protein CASSVGQPYNSPLHF.

The gene calls are TRBV29-1 and TRBJ1-1, with unresolved D. The CDR3 totals 13 residues. Per germline, CDR1 SQVTM and CDR2 ANQGSEA. Trimming shortened V by 8 bases and J by 2 bases, and 15 bases separated the two germline ends. CDR3 sequence: CSPTTENNTEAFF. The CDR3 DNA follows: TGCAGCCCGACCACAGAAAACAACACTGAAGCTTTCTTT.

The CDR3 bases are TGTGCCAGCAGTGCCACCGGGACAGGGGACTATGGCTACACCTTC. This gives the protein CASSATGTGDYGYTF. This chain connects TRBV6-1 to TRBJ1-2, with 10 nucleotides matching TRBD1. CDR1 is MNHNS, CDR2 SASEGT, per germline. The V and J ends lost 4 bases and 3 bases, in that order; junction bases with no gene match: 5. The CDR3 has 15 residues.

The genes are TRBV11-2 and TRBJ2-3; D uncertain. Trimming stripped 3 bases from V and 2 bases from J, with 12 bases between. Germline V gene lookup returns CDR1 SGHAT and CDR2 FQNNGV. This CDR3 has 15 residues. Here the CDR3 DNA reads TGTGCCAGCAGCTTTGGGCCATTGTTCACAGATACGCAGTATTTT. Translation gives CASSFGPLFTDTQYF.

J is TRBJ1-5 and V is TRBV5-8, with D perhaps matching TRBD1 (5 bases). Trimming removed 4 bases from V and 6 bases from J, with 8 bases in between. Germline V lookup: CDR1 SGHTS, CDR2 YDEGEE. The CDR3 has 12 amino acids. The CDR3 region has the DNA TGTGCCAGCAGCCGGAGGGGTCAGCCCCAGCATTTT. Its translation: CASSRRGQPQHF.

The table lists this clone with a count of one. The chain employs TRBV6-1 and TRBJ2-3, with 13 bases fitting TRBD2. The CDR3 runs to 15 residues. Trimming removed 8 bases from V and 3 bases from J; junction bases left unmatched: 5. Looked up from germline, CDR1 is MNHNS and CDR2 is SASEGT. CDR3 amino acids: CASAPTSGRTDTQYF. As DNA, the CDR3 is TGTGCCAGCGCCCCGACTAGCGGGAGGACAGATACGCAGTATTTT.

This chain connects TRBV5-5 to TRBJ2-3; 8 nucleotides line up with TRBD1. Germline CDR1 reads SGHKS; CDR2 reads YYEKEE (reference sequence). V was clipped by 4 bases and J by 0 bases; unmatched bases: 7. The CDR3 spans 16 residues. CDR3 sequence: CASSPPWTGSTDTQYF. The CDR3 DNA reads as TGTGCCAGCAGCCCCCCCTGGACAGGGAGCACAGATACGCAGTATTTT.

The chain couples TRBV7-6 to TRBJ2-7; no reliable D call. Germline-derived CDR1 and CDR2 are SGHVS and FNYEAQ. The CDR3 totals 15 residues. Trimming shortened V by 3 bases and J by 3 bases, and 15 bases separated the two germline ends. CDR3 loop: CASSFSPGRNYEQYF. CDR3 sequence (DNA): TGTGCCAGCAGCTTTTCTCCGGGTCGAAACTACGAGCAGTACTTC.

The rearrangement joins TRBV11-1 to TRBJ1-4, with TRBD1 matching over 9 bases. From germline, CDR1 is SGHAT and CDR2 FQDESV (reference sequence). This CDR3 spans 15 amino acids. The trim removed 3 bases at V and 7 bases at J, leaving 6 bases unmatched. The CDR3 nucleotides read TGTGCCAGCAGCTTCGCCCGGGACAGGGTTGAAAAACTGTTTTTT. Translating gives CASSFARDRVEKLFF.

The rearrangement joins TRBV6-1 to TRBJ2-4; 9 bases are shared with TRBD2. CDR1 is MNHNS and CDR2 is SASEGT in the germline V gene. This CDR3 is built from 15 residues. J lost 5 bases, V lost 10 bases, and 12 bases had no gene match. This CDR3 reads CATARAGGLENIQYF. In DNA form, the CDR3 reads TGTGCCACCGCTCGTGCGGGGGGGTTGGAAAACATTCAGTACTTC.

The rearrangement uses TRBV28 and TRBJ2-7, with D maybe TRBD1 (6 bases). This CDR3 spans 14 amino acids. The germline V and J ends were trimmed by 5 bases and 9 bases, with 20 bases remaining between them. Germline V gene lookup returns CDR1 MDHEN and CDR2 SYDVKM. CDR3 in DNA: TGTGCCAGCAGTAGGGACACATCCATGGTAGGGCAGTACTTC. Translating it yields CASSRDTSMVGQYF.

The V gene is TRBV2, the J gene TRBJ2-2; 8 nucleotides align to TRBD1. The V gene end was trimmed by 5 bases and the J gene end by 4 bases; junction bases not matched to a gene: 9. CDR1 is SNHLY and CDR2 is FYNNEI in the germline V gene. The CDR3 has 16 residues. CDR3 sequence reads: CASSPRTGRSTGELFF. DNA for the CDR3: TGTGCCAGCAGTCCGCGGACAGGGAGGAGCACCGGGGAGCTGTTTTTT.

The chain couples TRBV5-1 to TRBJ2-2; TRBD1 is a possible D gene (8 bases). Germline V gene lookup returns CDR1 SGHRS and CDR2 YFSETQ. Deletions cut 0 bases from V and 5 bases from J, with 14 bases between. This CDR3 region has 16 residues. In nucleotides, the CDR3 is TGCGCCAGCAGCTTGGAGCTACAGGGGGGGACCGGGGAGCTGTTTTTT. This gives the protein CASSLELQGGTGELFF.

The rearrangement joins TRBV2 to TRBJ1-1; D not resolved. With 5 bases removed from V and 0 bases from J, the gap between germline ends came to 10 bases. The CDR3 runs 14 residues. CDR1 SNHLY and CDR2 FYNNEI come from the germline V gene. This CDR3 reads CASSWSPVNTEAFF. Here the CDR3 DNA reads TGTGCCAGCAGTTGGAGTCCTGTGAACACTGAAGCTTTCTTT.

The genes are TRBV7-9 and TRBJ1-1; TRBD1 matches at 7 bases. This CDR3 has 14 amino acids. CDR1 and CDR2 from the germline V gene are SEHNR and FQNEAQ (reference sequence). V trimming: 2 bases; J trimming: 4 bases; junction bases outside the gene matches: 4. The CDR3 DNA is TGTGCCAGCAGCTTATGGCCAGGGGGCACTGAAGCTTTCTTT. Translated, it gives CASSLWPGGTEAFF.

The chain joins TRBV19 to TRBJ2-1; D is undetermined. The CDR3 runs 14 residues. The V end lost 5 bases, the J end lost 4 bases, and 12 bases lay between the germline ends. Looked up from germline, CDR1 is LNHDA and CDR2 is SQIVND (reference sequence). This CDR3 is CASSHGGHYNEQFF. The CDR3 region has the DNA TGTGCCAGTAGTCACGGTGGGCATTACAATGAGCAGTTCTTC.

This clone was observed a few times. This rearrangement joins TRBV7-9 to TRBJ2-7; TRBD1 matches 10 bases. V was clipped by 4 bases and J by 5 bases; unmatched bases: 8. The V gene's germline CDR1 is SEHNR and CDR2 FQNEAQ (reference sequence). The CDR3 sequence is 15 residues long. CDR3 nucleotide sequence: TGTGCCAGCAGCTCTTTGACAGGGGGCTGGGACGAGCAGTACTTC. Its protein product is CASSSLTGGWDEQYF.

The chain has TRBV2 and TRBJ1-2; TRBD1 matches at 10 bases. Germline V gene data show CDR1 as SNHLY and CDR2 as FYNNEI. Trimming at V came to 5 bases and at J to 4 bases, leaving 4 bases not matched to a gene. This CDR3 contains 14 residues. CDR3 residues: CASSRDRGSYGYTF. The CDR3, as DNA: TGTGCCAGCAGTAGGGACAGGGGCAGCTATGGCTACACCTTC.

The gene calls are TRBV1 and TRBJ1-4; the table names TRBD1, a call not compared with the DNA. TRBV1 is listed as a pseudogene. CDR3 length equals 15 residues. CDR3 nucleotide sequence: TGCACCAGCACCGGACAGGTGGGAGCTAATGAAAAACTGTTTTTT. Amino acids: CTSTGQVGANEKLFF.

A single count supports this clone. The chain links TRBV10-3 to TRBJ2-7; 7 positions match TRBD1. Germline V gives CDR1 ENHRY, CDR2 SYGVKD. V was pared by 5 bases and J by 6 bases, with 4 bases of the junction left unmatched. The CDR3 spans 12 residues. DNA of the CDR3: TGTGCCATCAGTACGTCAGGGGGCGAGCAGTACGTC. Translated, it gives CAISTSGGEQYV.

V usage is TRBV27 and J usage is TRBJ1-2, with D possibly matching TRBD1 (6 bases). The CDR3 is made up of 11 amino acids. Germline CDR1 MNHEY, CDR2 SMNVEV (reference sequence). V lost 7 bases, J lost 8 bases, and 11 bases lay in between. CDR3: CASKGVEGYTF. CDR3 bases: TGTGCCAGCAAGGGGGTGGAGGGCTACACCTTC.

The table lists this clone with a count of one. The gene calls are TRBV7-8 and TRBJ2-4; 7 bases match TRBD1. Germline trimming cut 5 bases from V and 7 bases from J; bases unmatched to any gene: 8. Germline loops: CDR1 SGHVS, CDR2 FQNEAQ. This CDR3 comprises 14 residues. The CDR3 sequence: CASSPGQARNIQYF. CDR3 nucleotides: TGTGCCAGCAGCCCAGGACAGGCTAGGAACATTCAGTACTTC.

The genes are TRBV5-1 and TRBJ2-7; 8 bases map to TRBD2. CDR1 is SGHRS, CDR2 YFSETQ, per germline. This CDR3 region has 14 residues. The V segment lost 4 bases and the J segment 3 bases; nucleotides outside the gene matches: 6. CDR3 nucleotide sequence: TGCGCCAGCAGCCCGGGACTAGGGAACTACGAGCAGTACGTC. Translating gives CASSPGLGNYEQYV.

The rearrangement joins TRBV7-9 to TRBJ1-1; the D is unclear. V was pared by 5 bases and J by 5 bases, with 15 bases between. Germline assignment: CDR1 SEHNR and CDR2 FQNEAQ (reference sequence). This CDR3 contains 14 residues. The CDR3 DNA reads as TGTGCCAGCAGCCTGGCGGGCGGTTTAACTGAAGCTTTCTTT. Translation: CASSLAGGLTEAFF.

V gene TRBV15 combines with J gene TRBJ2-1, with a possible D match to TRBD1 (5 bases). The CDR3 runs 14 residues. V shed 6 bases and J shed 1 base, with 10 bases lying between them. Germline lookup yields CDR1 LNHNV and CDR2 YYDKDF (reference sequence). The CDR3 nucleotides read TGTGCCACCAGAGGGGCTGATTCCTACAATGAGCAGTTCTTC. Translating it yields CATRGADSYNEQFF.

The chain combines TRBV11-3 with TRBJ1-2; D uncertain. The V gene lost 4 bases and the J gene lost 5 bases, with 8 bases spanning the gap. Germline CDR1 is SGHNT and CDR2 is YENEEA. The CDR3 extends over 12 amino acids. CDR3 sequence reads: CASSSLDYGYTF. For the CDR3, the DNA is TGTGCCAGCAGCTCTCTAGATTATGGCTACACCTTC. Looking up the rest from reference TRBV11-3 and TRBJ1-2 gives the full variable domain: EAGVVQSPRYKIIEKKQPVAFWCNPISGHNTLYWYLQNLGQGPELLIRYENEEAVDDSQLPKDRFSAERLKGVDSTLKIQPAELGDSAVYLCASSSLDYGYTFGSGTRLTVV.

This rearrangement joins TRBV5-1 to TRBJ1-2; TRBD1 matches 9 bases. CDR3 length: 14 amino acids. Germline trimming cut 3 bases from V and 7 bases from J; bases unmatched to any gene: 7. From germline, CDR1 is SGHRS and CDR2 YFSETQ. This CDR3 is CASSWGQGQGGYTF. CDR3 in DNA: TGCGCCAGCAGCTGGGGACAGGGTCAAGGTGGCTACACCTTC.